What follows is one T cell receptor beta chain and its context. Its matching antigen is unknown. One end of the junction fails to match germline, which may point to a read error. The data originate from a study of shared clonotypes between healthy human individuals. On the study more broadly: CD4 naive and CD4 memory each took three plates per donor, while CD8 naive took two and CD8 memory one. Overall study findings and caveats: Larger estimated richness was generally recorded for naive subsets relative to memory subsets.

Germline V gene data show CDR1 as SGHTA and CDR2 as FQGNSA. CDR3 length: 8 residues. The authors ran the assay at deep level. In the authors' workflow: As immunoSEQ supplied junction-only sequences (without quality scores), filtering differed. Profiled with immunoSEQ multiplex PCR; TCRdb holds only in-frame clones, not every one. The V and J calls and clone size were taken over from that table, and D and trimming were inferred from the DNA. Of 1,500,000 or so clones listed, more than 95% are singletons. This TCR was recovered from a man in his thirties or forties in good health. The rearrangement uses TRBV7-2 and TRBJ2-3; D remains ambiguous. Sequencing used naive CD4+ T cells sorted from blood. The sample's subset: CD45RA+ positively selected. CDR3 sequence: CASSATTF. CDR3 sequence (DNA): TGTGCCAGCAGCGCGACAACCTTT.